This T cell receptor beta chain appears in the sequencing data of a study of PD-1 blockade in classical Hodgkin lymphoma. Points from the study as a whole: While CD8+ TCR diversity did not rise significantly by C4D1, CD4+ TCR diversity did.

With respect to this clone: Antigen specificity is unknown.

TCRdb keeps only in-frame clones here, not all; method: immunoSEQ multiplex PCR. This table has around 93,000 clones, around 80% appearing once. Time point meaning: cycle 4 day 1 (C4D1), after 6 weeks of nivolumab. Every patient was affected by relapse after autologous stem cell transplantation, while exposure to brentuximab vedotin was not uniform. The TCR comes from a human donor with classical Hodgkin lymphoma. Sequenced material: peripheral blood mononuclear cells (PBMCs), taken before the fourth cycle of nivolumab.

The CDR3 DNA reads as TGTGCCAGCAGCCTCGGGGGCGGGCGGACCGGGGAGCTGTTTTTT. This codes for CASSLGGGRTGELFF. The chain joins TRBV9 to TRBJ2-2; D could derive from TRBD1 or TRBD2 (6 bases each). Germline CDR1 is SGDLS and CDR2 is YYNGEE. The CDR3 length is 15 residues. Trimming took 4 bases from V and 5 from J, leaving 15 bases between them.